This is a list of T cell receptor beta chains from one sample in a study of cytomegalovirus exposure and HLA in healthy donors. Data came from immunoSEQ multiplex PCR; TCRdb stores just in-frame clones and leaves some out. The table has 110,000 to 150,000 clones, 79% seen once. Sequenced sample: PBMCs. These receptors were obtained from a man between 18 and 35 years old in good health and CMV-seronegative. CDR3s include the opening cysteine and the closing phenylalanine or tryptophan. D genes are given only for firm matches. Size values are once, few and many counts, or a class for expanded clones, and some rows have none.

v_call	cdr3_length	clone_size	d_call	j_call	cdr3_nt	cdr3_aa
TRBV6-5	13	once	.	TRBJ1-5	TGTGCCAGCAGCCAGCGGAGCAATCAGCCCCAGCATTTT	CASSQRSNQPQHF
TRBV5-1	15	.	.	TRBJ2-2	TGCGCCAGCAGCTTGCAGACTGCTGACACCGGGGAGCTGTTTTTT	CASSLQTADTGELFF
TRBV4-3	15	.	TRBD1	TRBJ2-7	TGCGCCAGCAGCCTGGGGCAGGGGGCTACCTACGAGCAGTACTTC	CASSLGQGATYEQYF
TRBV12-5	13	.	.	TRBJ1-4	TGTGCTAGTGGTTTCGGGGTGGAGGAAAAACTGTTTTTT	CASGFGVEEKLFF
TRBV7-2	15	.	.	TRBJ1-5	TGTGCCAGCAGCTTAGGACAGTTTGGCAATCAGCCCCAGCATTTT	CASSLGQFGNQPQHF
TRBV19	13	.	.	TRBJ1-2	TGTGCCAGTAGAAGAGGGACAAGCTATGGCTACACCTTC	CASRRGTSYGYTF
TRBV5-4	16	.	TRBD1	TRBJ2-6	TGTGCCAGCAGCTTGGAGGCAGGGGGATCGGCCAACGTCCTGACTTTC	CASSLEAGGSANVLTF
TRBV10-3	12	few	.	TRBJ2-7	TGTGCCACCTTGGACAGTTCCTACGAGCAGTACTTC	CATLDSSYEQYF
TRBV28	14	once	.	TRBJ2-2	TGTGCCAGCAGTTTAAAGCCTTTCACCGGGGAGCTGTTTTTT	CASSLKPFTGELFF
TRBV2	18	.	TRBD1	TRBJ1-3	TGTGCCAGCAGGCCGGGACAGGGGGTGTTCAACTCTGGAAACACCATATATTTT	CASRPGQGVFNSGNTIYF
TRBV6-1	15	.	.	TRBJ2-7	TGTGCCAGCAGTGAAAGGGCAGGGGGGTCCTACGAGCAGTACTTC	CASSERAGGSYEQYF
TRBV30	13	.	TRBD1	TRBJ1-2	TGTGCCTCATACAGGGGTTCATGGGTTGGCTACACCTTC	CASYRGSWVGYTF
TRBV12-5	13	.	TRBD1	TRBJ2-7	TGTGCTAGTGAATGGGACAGCTCCTACGAGCAGTACTTC	CASEWDSSYEQYF
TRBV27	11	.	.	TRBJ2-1	TGTGCCAGCAGCAGATACAATGAGCAGTTCTTC	CASSRYNEQFF
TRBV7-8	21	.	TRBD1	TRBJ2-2	TGTGCCAGCAGCTCGCGCAGGACACTGATCCGGGACAGGGGGAATTTTGGGGAGCTGTTTTTT	CASSSRRTLIRDRGNFGELFF
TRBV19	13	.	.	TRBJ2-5	TGTGCCAGTAGTATCAACAGAAGAGAGACCCAGTACTTC	CASSINRRETQYF
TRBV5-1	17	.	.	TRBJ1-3	TGCGCCAGCAGCTTGGTCGGAGGGGCGCTCTCTGGAAACACCATATATTTT	CASSLVGGALSGNTIYF
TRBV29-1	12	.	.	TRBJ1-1	TGCAGCGTGGAAACAGTGAACACTGAAGCTTTCTTT	CSVETVNTEAFF
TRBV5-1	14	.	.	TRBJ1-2	TGCGCCAGCAGCTTGGAAACAGATTCCTATGGCTACACCTTC	CASSLETDSYGYTF
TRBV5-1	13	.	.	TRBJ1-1	TGCGCCAGCAGCTTGTTAGGGAGCGCTGAAGCTTTCTTT	CASSLLGSAEAFF
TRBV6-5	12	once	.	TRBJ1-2	TGTGCCAGCAGTCGCCAGGGCTATGGCTACACCTTC	CASSRQGYGYTF
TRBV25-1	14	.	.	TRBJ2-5	TGTGCCAGCGCAAGCGGCCCCCTGTTAGGAACCCAGTACTTC	CASASGPLLGTQYF
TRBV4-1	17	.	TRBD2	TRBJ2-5	TGCGCCAGCAGCCAGGAAGCGTTTAACGGGGGGGAAGAGACCCAGTACTTC	CASSQEAFNGGEETQYF
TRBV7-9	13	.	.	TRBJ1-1	TGTGCCAGCAGCCCCCGTGCGGGGGCTGAAGCTTTCTTT	CASSPRAGAEAFF
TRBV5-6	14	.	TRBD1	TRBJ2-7	TGTGCCAGCAGCTTGGGACAGGGAATCTACGAGCAGTACTTC	CASSLGQGIYEQYF
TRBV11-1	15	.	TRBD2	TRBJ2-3	TGTGCCAGCAGCTTAGGACTAGCGGGGGTTGATACGCAGTATTTT	CASSLGLAGVDTQYF
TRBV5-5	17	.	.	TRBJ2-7	TGTGCCAGCAGCTTGCGGCGGGGGTCAGGGGGCTATGACGAGCAGTACTTC	CASSLRRGSGGYDEQYF
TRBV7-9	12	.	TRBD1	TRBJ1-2	TGTGCCAGTTCTTGGACAGGGCATGGCTACACCTTC	CASSWTGHGYTF
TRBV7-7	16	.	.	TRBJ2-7	TGTGCTAGCACCCCGTGGGGGGAAACCCTTCCCTGCGAGCAGTACTTC	CASTPWGETLPCEQYF
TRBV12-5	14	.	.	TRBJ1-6	TGTGCTAGTGGTCCCGGACAGTCGAATTCACCCCTCCACTTT	CASGPGQSNSPLHF
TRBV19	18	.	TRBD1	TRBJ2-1	TGTGCCAGTAGTATCCGGGAAGTGGGACAGGGCCCCTACAATGAGCAGTTCTTC	CASSIREVGQGPYNEQFF
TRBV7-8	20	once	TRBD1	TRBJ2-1	TGTGCCAGCAGCCCCTATAGTTTAGGGACAGGGAGATCGGACTACAATGAGCAGTTCTTC	CASSPYSLGTGRSDYNEQFF
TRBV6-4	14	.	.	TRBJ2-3	TGTGCCAGCATGTTAGCGAGGGCCGCAGATACGCAGTATTTT	CASMLARAADTQYF
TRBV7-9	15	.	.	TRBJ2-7	TGTGCCAGCAGCTCGACAGCGTTTAAACCCTACGAGCAGTACTTC	CASSSTAFKPYEQYF
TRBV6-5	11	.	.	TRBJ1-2	TGTGCCAGCAGTTTCGGGGGTGGCTACACCTTC	CASSFGGGYTF
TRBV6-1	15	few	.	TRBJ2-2	TGTGCCAGCAGTGAAATCCGACGGGGCACCGGGGAGCTGTTTTTT	CASSEIRRGTGELFF
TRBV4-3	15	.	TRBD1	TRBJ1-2	TGCGCCAGCAGCCAGGACAGGGGTATTGGGAATGGCTACACCTTC	CASSQDRGIGNGYTF
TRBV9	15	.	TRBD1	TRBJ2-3	TGTGCCAGCAGCCCGGACAGGGGGTTCCCAGATACGCAGTATTTT	CASSPDRGFPDTQYF
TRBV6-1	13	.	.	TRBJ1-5	TGTGCCAGCAATCCTAAGAGCAATCAGCCCCAGCATTTT	CASNPKSNQPQHF
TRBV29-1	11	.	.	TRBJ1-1	TGCAGCGTTGCCCGGGGCACTGAAGCTTTCTTT	CSVARGTEAFF
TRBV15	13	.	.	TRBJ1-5	TGTGCCACCCGAAGTACTGGCAATCAGCCCCAGCATTTT	CATRSTGNQPQHF
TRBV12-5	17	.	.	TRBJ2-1	TGTGCTAGTGGTTTGGTACGGGCGACAGGTAGTACAATGATGCAGTTCTTC	CASGLVRATGSTMMQFF
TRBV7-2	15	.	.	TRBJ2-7	TGTGCCAGCAGCTTATCGGTCAGGGGAATCTACGAGCAGTACTTC	CASSLSVRGIYEQYF
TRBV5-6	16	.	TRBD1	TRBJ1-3	TGTGCCAGCAGCCCAGACAGGGATTACTCTGGAAACACCATATATTTT	CASSPDRDYSGNTIYF
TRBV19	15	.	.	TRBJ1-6	TGTGCCAGTAGTATAGATTCCGTCTATAATTCACCCCTCCACTTT	CASSIDSVYNSPLHF
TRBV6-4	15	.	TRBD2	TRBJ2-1	TGTGCCAGCAGTGCCTCGGGGGGAGACTACAATGAGCAGTTCTTC	CASSASGGDYNEQFF
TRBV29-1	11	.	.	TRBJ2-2	TGCAGCGTTGAAAGAGGGGGGGAGCTGTTTTTT	CSVERGGELFF
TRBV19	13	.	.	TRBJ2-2	TGTGCCAGTACAGGTCAGAACACCGGGGAGCTGTTTTTT	CASTGQNTGELFF